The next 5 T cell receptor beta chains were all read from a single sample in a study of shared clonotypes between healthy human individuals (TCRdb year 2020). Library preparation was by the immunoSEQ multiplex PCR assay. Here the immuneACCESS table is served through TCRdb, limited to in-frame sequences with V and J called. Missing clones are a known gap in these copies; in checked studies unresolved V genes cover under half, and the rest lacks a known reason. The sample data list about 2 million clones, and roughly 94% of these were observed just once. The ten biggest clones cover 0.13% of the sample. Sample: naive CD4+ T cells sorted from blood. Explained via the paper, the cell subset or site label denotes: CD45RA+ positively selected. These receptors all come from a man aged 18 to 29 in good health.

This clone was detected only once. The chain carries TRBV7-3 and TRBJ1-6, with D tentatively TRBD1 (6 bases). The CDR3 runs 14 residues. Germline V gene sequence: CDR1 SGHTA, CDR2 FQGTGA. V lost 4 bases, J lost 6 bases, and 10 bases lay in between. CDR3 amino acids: CASSSTGVNSPLHF. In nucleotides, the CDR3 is TGTGCCAGCAGCTCGACAGGCGTTAATTCACCCCTCCACTTT. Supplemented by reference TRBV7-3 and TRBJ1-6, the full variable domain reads GAGVSQTPSNKVTEKGKYVELRCDPISGHTALYWYRQSLGQGPEFLIYFQGTGAADDSGLPNDRFFAVRPEGSVSTLKIQRTERGDSAVYLCASSSTGVNSPLHFGNGTRLTVT.

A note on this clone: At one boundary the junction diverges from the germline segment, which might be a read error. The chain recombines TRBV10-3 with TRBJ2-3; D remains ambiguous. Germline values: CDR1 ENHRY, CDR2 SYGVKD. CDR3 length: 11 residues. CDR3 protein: CAISATGPQSF. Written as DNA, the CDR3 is TGTGCCATCAGTGCGACCGGGCCCCAATCTTTT.

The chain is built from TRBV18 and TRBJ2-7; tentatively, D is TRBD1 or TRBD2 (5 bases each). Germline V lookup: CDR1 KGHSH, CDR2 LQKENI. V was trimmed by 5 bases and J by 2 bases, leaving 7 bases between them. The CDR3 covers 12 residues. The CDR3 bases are TGTGCCAGCTCATGGGACCCCTACGAGCAGTACTTC. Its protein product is CASSWDPYEQYF. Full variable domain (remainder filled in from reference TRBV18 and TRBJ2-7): NAGVMQNPRHLVRRRGQEARLRCSPMKGHSHVYWYRQLPEEGLKFMVYLQKENIIDESGMPKERFSAEFPKEGPSILRIQQVVRGDSAAYFCASSWDPYEQYFGPGTRLTVT.

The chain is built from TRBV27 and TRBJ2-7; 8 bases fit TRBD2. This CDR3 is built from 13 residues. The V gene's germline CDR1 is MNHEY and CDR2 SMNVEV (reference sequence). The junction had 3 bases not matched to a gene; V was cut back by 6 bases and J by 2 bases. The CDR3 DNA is TGTGCCAGCAGGAAAGCGGGGGCCTACGAGCAGTACTTC. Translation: CASRKAGAYEQYF.

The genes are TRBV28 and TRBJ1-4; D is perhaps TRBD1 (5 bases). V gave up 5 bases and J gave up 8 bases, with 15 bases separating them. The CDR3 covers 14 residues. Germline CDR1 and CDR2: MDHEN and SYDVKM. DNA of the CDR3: TGTGCCAGCAGTCCTTTGGAAAGGGGAGAAAAACTGTTTTTT. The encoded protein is CASSPLERGEKLFF.